A single TCR beta chain is shown here with its context. What it recognizes is unknown. Assay used: immunoSEQ multiplex PCR; TCRdb lists only in-frame clones, some missing. The data contain 2 million or so clones, about 95% of them singletons. The sample belongs to a study of shared clonotypes between healthy human individuals. The CDR3 sequence is 13 residues long. In germline, CDR1 is SGHAT, CDR2 FQNNGV. V was trimmed by 5 bases and J by 7 bases, leaving 14 bases between them. CD45RO-negative cells were positively selected for CCR7, leaving out terminally differentiated effector memory CD45RA+ cells. Regarding the study as a whole: In contrast to clonotypes shared by all four donors, non-shared clonotypes had lower generation probabilities.

The rearrangement links TRBV11-2 to TRBJ1-1, with D unclear. The sequenced sample was naive CD8+ T cells sorted from blood. The receptor's source is a man between 18 and 29 years old in good health. CDR3 DNA: TGTGCCAGCAGCGATACGAAGGGCTATGAAGCTTTCTTT. It yields the protein CASSDTKGYEAFF.